The entry below describes one T cell receptor beta chain. The antigen remains undetermined. These data come from a study of CD8 T cells in ankylosing spondylitis. Whole-study findings and limits: About 8 highly homologous variants made up a TCR beta motif that seemed to typify ankylosing spondylitis blood. Prior literature has documented some motif variants in synovial fluid and blood from reactive arthritis.

TCRdb redid the calling of the 5' RACE reads with MiXCR, one entry per CDR3 protein. The sample lists about 210,000 distinct CDR3 sequences; 8% to 9% were seen once. V was clipped by 2 bases and J by 11 bases, with 12 bases between them. The V gene's germline CDR1 is LGHNA and CDR2 YSLEER. The CDR3 length is 12 residues. The chain has TRBV4-3 and TRBJ1-1, with unresolved D. This receptor was obtained from a female donor with ankylosing spondylitis or in good health (not recorded which). Sequencing was carried out using blood, either unsorted or a sorted T cell fraction (not recorded which). CDR3 amino acids: CASSQTPGSAFF. The DNA of the CDR3 is TGCGCCAGCAGCCAAACACCGGGATCGGCTTTCTTT.